The 17 T cell receptor beta chains below come from one sample, sequenced in a study of early T cells in non-severe SARS-CoV-2 infection. TCRdb independently ran MiXCR on the 5' RACE reads; one entry per CDR3 protein. The sample lists roughly 40,000 distinct CDR3 sequences; roughly 4% were seen once. The sequenced material came from whole blood. The receptors derive from an adult who was a healthcare worker with PCR-confirmed SARS-CoV-2 infection or an uninfected control (not recorded which).

This clonotype was counted ten times or more. The chain couples TRBV6-5 to TRBJ2-7; D is perhaps TRBD2 (6 bases). Deletions cut 5 bases from V and 1 base from J, with 15 bases between. Germline assignment: CDR1 MNHEY and CDR2 SVGAGI. This CDR3 has 15 residues. DNA of the CDR3: TGTGCCAGCAGTCCCCGGGCGACTAGGTCCTACGAGCAGTACTTC. It is translated as CASSPRATRSYEQYF.

V and J are TRBV12-3 or TRBV12-4 and TRBJ2-3; 11 positions agree with TRBD2. With V trimmed by 6 bases and J by 4 bases, 9 bases remained unmatched. This CDR3 contains 16 residues. CDR3 residues: CASSPIRLAGSDTQYF. The CDR3 DNA sequence: TGTGCCAGCAGCCCCATCAGACTAGCGGGGTCAGATACGCAGTATTTT.

At least ten counts were recorded for this clonotype. The chain carries TRBV7-6 and TRBJ2-3, with D perhaps TRBD2 (5 bases). The CDR3 contains 15 residues. The germline CDR1 and CDR2 sequences are SGHVS and FNYEAQ. Trimming removed 8 bases from V and 5 bases from J, with 20 bases in between. In nucleotides, the CDR3 is TGTGCCAGCGGCGCAGGACTTTCAAGGCGAGATACGCAGTATTTT. This sequence encodes CASGAGLSRRDTQYF.

This clonotype was seen repeatedly, ten times or more. This chain links TRBV7-9 with TRBJ1-2; 8 positions match TRBD1. After removal of 4 bases from V and 5 bases from J, the junction contained 6 bases not matched to a gene. Per the germline V gene, CDR1 is SEHNR and CDR2 is FQNEAQ (reference sequence). The CDR3 totals 14 residues. CDR3 nucleotides: TGTGCCAGCAGCTACGGGCAGGGGGCGTATGGCTACACCTTC. As protein: CASSYGQGAYGYTF. Supplemented by reference TRBV7-9 and TRBJ1-2, the full variable domain reads DTGVSQNPRHKITKRGQNVTFRCDPISEHNRLYWYRQTLGQGPEFLTYFQNEAQLEKSRLLSDRFSAERPKGSFSTLEIQRTEQGDSAMYLCASSYGQGAYGYTFGSGTRLTVV.

The sample holds many counts of this clonotype. The genes are TRBV5-4 and TRBJ2-7, with D tentatively TRBD1 or TRBD2 (5 bases each). From germline, CDR1 is SGHNT and CDR2 YYREEE (reference sequence). Trimming pared 4 bases from V and 1 base from J, leaving 12 bases between. The CDR3 length is 14 residues. The CDR3 protein is CASSNRDGSYEQYF. Here the CDR3 DNA reads TGTGCCAGCAGCAACCGGGACGGTTCCTACGAGCAGTACTTC.

This clonotype was counted ten times or more. V is TRBV20-1 and J is TRBJ2-1, with D possibly being TRBD2 (6 bases). The germline V and J ends were trimmed by 0 bases and 4 bases, with 13 bases remaining between them. Germline values: CDR1 DFQATT, CDR2 SNEGSKA (reference sequence). CDR3 length equals 15 residues. The CDR3 loop reads CSARENGSRYNEQFF. The CDR3, as DNA: TGCAGTGCTAGAGAGAACGGGAGCAGGTACAATGAGCAGTTCTTC.

This clonotype showed up just a few times. V and J are TRBV7-9 and TRBJ2-2; D not certain. The CDR3 loop spans 14 amino acids. The V gene's germline CDR1 is SEHNR and CDR2 FQNEAQ (reference sequence). V was shortened by 0 bases and J by 1 base, with 3 bases between the two germline ends. The CDR3 region is CASSLARNTGELFF. The CDR3 DNA reads as TGTGCCAGCAGCTTAGCACGGAACACCGGGGAGCTGTTTTTT. Full variable domain (missing parts from reference TRBV7-9 and TRBJ2-2): DTGVSQNPRHKITKRGQNVTFRCDPISEHNRLYWYRQTLGQGPEFLTYFQNEAQLEKSRLLSDRFSAERPKGSFSTLEIQRTEQGDSAMYLCASSLARNTGELFFGEGSRLTVL.

Ten or more counts support this clonotype. The V call is TRBV6-5, the J call TRBJ1-1; D not resolved. The V end lost 5 bases, the J end lost 3 bases, and 10 bases lay between the germline ends. The CDR3 is 13 residues long. Germline assignment: CDR1 MNHEY and CDR2 SVGAGI. The CDR3 sequence: CASSPPGDTEAFF. The CDR3 DNA follows: TGTGCCAGCAGTCCCCCCGGCGACACTGAAGCTTTCTTT.

This clonotype occurred many times. The chain has TRBV12-3 or TRBV12-4 and TRBJ2-2; TRBD2 matches at 14 bases. The CDR3 covers 16 residues. The trim removed 6 bases at V and 5 bases at J, leaving 5 bases unmatched. As DNA, the CDR3 is TGTGCCAGCAGACAGGGACTAGCGGGAGTGACCGGGGAGCTGTTTTTT. This codes for CASRQGLAGVTGELFF.

This clonotype was counted ten times or more. V gene TRBV3-1 combines with J gene TRBJ1-1; D remains unclear. The length of the CDR3 is 12 residues. The V gene lost 1 base and the J gene lost 9 bases, with 9 bases spanning the gap. Germline-derived CDR1 and CDR2 are LGHDT and YNNKEL (reference sequence). This chain's CDR3 is CASSQGRAQAFF. DNA for the CDR3: TGTGCCAGCAGCCAAGGGCGGGCACAAGCTTTCTTT.

Comments on this clonotype: This may be a read error, as it is one base from a much larger clone. J is TRBJ2-4 and V is TRBV12-3 or TRBV12-4; a weak D match, TRBD1 (6 bases). V lost 5 bases and J lost 11, with 25 bases in between. The CDR3 sequence is 16 residues long. CDR3 in amino acids: CASSPRGHFVGDVQYF. The CDR3 region has the DNA TGTGCCAGCAGTCCCCGGGGACACTTCGTAGGGGACGTTCAGTACTTC.

In its sample, this clonotype was seen many times. This rearrangement joins TRBV19 to TRBJ2-7; D gene uncertain. The CDR3 length is 14 residues. Trimming removed 4 bases at V and 7 bases at J, with 17 bases between. Germline CDR1 is LNHDA and CDR2 is SQIVND (reference sequence). As DNA, the CDR3 is TGTGCCAGTAGTAAACGTAACACCGGATCTGAGCAGTACTTC. This codes for CASSKRNTGSEQYF.

In regard to this clonotype: The junction does not match germline at one end; this may be a read error. This rearrangement joins TRBV29-1 to TRBJ2-7; D ambiguous. The CDR3 sequence is 12 residues long. Germline assignment: CDR1 SQVTM and CDR2 ANQGSEA. In DNA, the CDR3 is TGCAGCGCTGAAGGAGCCGACCACGAGCAGTACTTC. Translation gives CSAEGADHEQYF.

The table lists this clonotype with a few counts. J is TRBJ2-3 and V is TRBV29-1; 7 bases are a match to TRBD1. Germline V gene sequence: CDR1 SQVTM, CDR2 ANQGSEA. This CDR3 has 13 residues. Losses at the gene ends were 6 bases for V and 3 bases for J; bases not matched to a gene: 6. CDR3 in DNA: TGCAGCGTCTTGACAGGGAATACAGATACGCAGTATTTT. It specifies CSVLTGNTDTQYF.

There are many counts of this clonotype. This rearrangement joins TRBV20-1 to TRBJ2-7; 8 nucleotides align to TRBD1. This CDR3 region has 13 residues. After removal of 3 bases from V and 3 bases from J, the junction contained 4 bases not matched to a gene. CDR1 DFQATT and CDR2 SNEGSKA come from the germline V gene (reference sequence). The CDR3 nucleotides are TGCAGTGCTAGGGGACAGGACAACTACGAGCAGTACTTC. The encoded protein is CSARGQDNYEQYF.

This clonotype was picked up a small number of times. The rearrangement uses TRBV2 and TRBJ1-5; D not certain. The ends were cut back, 2 bases at V and 4 bases at J, with 12 bases in the middle. Germline CDR1 reads SNHLY; CDR2 reads FYNNEI. The CDR3 has 15 amino acids. CDR3 nucleotide sequence: TGTGCCAGCAGTGAATCCCGAGGAGAGAATCAGCCCCAGCATTTT. Protein product: CASSESRGENQPQHF.

This clonotype was detected ten times or more. This chain links TRBV5-1 with TRBJ2-7; D is perhaps TRBD2 (6 bases). Trimming took off 0 bases at V and 5 bases at J, with 30 bases between the two ends. Germline V gene sequence: CDR1 SGHRS, CDR2 YFSETQ. The CDR3 spans 20 residues. The CDR3 coding sequence is TGCGCCAGCAGCTTGGAGGGGACGGGAGTCCATATTTGGTGGGGGGACGAGCAGTACTTC. It specifies CASSLEGTGVHIWWGDEQYF.